This T cell receptor (beta chain) was recorded in a study of shared clonotypes between healthy human individuals. Across the whole study: Contributing individuals were a couple of females and three males aged 18 to 49.

Naive-designated CD8 cells lacked CD45RO, were positively enriched for CCR7, and omitted terminally differentiated effector memory CD45RA+ cells. Sequenced by immunoSEQ multiplex PCR; TCRdb stores in-frame clones only, minus some. The top ten clones hold about 1.1% of a sample with millions of clones, less than 95% of them seen once. The study, taken as a whole, reports: In contrast to clonotypes shared by all four donors, non-shared clonotypes had lower generation probabilities. Sequencing depth was expected to affect clonotype sharing among donors.

Details on this clone: What it recognizes is unknown.

The CDR3 runs to 15 residues. The V gene end was trimmed by 6 bases and the J gene end by 7 bases; junction bases not matched to a gene: 9. CDR1 is ENHRY, CDR2 SYGVKD, per germline. This TCR was sampled from a man younger than 35 in good health. V is TRBV10-3 and J is TRBJ2-1, with 10 bases identical to TRBD2. Sequencing input: naive CD8+ T cells sorted from blood. Here the CDR3 DNA reads TGTGCCATCAGCTATCTAGCGGGAGCTACAAATGAGCAGTTCTTC. Its translation: CAISYLAGATNEQFF.